This T cell receptor beta chain derives from a study of beta chain features in type 1 diabetes. This clone was observed a handful of times. As every portion of the isolated RNA was reverse transcribed, the sequencing read expressed TCRB transcripts. The assay was immunoSEQ multiplex PCR, and TCRdb's table has in-frame clones only and misses some. The sample gives some 44,000 clones, 50% of which show up once; 0.25% is in the top ten. Trimming took 4 bases from V and 3 from J, leaving 16 bases between them. The CDR3 covers 16 residues. The germline gives CDR1 SGHTA, CDR2 FQGTGA. The sequenced sample consisted of stem cell memory CD4+ T cells from blood. The TCR was taken from a woman aged 30 to 39 in good health. V and J are TRBV7-3 and TRBJ2-1; tentative D call: TRBD1 (6 bases). In DNA form, the CDR3 reads TGTGCCAGCAGCTCCAGGGGCGCAGGGAGCTACAATGAGCAGTTCTTC. It codes for CASSSRGAGSYNEQFF. Complete variable domain (other parts from reference TRBV7-3 and TRBJ2-1): GAGVSQTPSNKVTEKGKYVELRCDPISGHTALYWYRQSLGQGPEFLIYFQGTGAADDSGLPNDRFFAVRPEGSVSTLKIQRTERGDSAVYLCASSSRGAGSYNEQFFGPGTRLTVL.